Detailed here is one T cell receptor beta chain. This sample is part of a study of glioma-infiltrating T cells. The iRepertoire nested amplicon-rescue multiplex PCR amplified TCR alpha and beta CDR3s from RNA. From the multiplex PCR reads, TCRdb called clonotypes with MiXCR, one entry per CDR3 protein. The repertoire holds about 110,000 distinct CDR3 sequences, with under 30% as singletons. This CDR3 contains 13 residues. J lost 7 bases, V lost 7 bases, and 7 bases had no gene match. CDR1 DFQATT and CDR2 SNEGSKA come from the germline V gene (reference sequence). This clonotype was sampled from a human donor with low-grade glioma or glioblastoma, undergoing nonglioma brain surgery, or in good health (not recorded which). The chain carries TRBV20-1 and TRBJ2-1, with 10 nucleotides matching TRBD2. Source material: glioma tissue, nonneoplastic brain tissue, or PBMCs (not recorded which). The CDR3 coding sequence is TGCAGTGTTCTAGCGGGAGAGCCTAATGAGCAGTTCTTC. It yields the protein CSVLAGEPNEQFF.